This T cell receptor beta chain was sequenced in a study of identical twins. There are many counts of this clonotype. MiXCR was run by TCRdb on the 5' RACE reads, yielding one entry per CDR3 protein. The table has under 300,000 distinct CDR3 sequences, roughly 8% seen once. The same data also went into a second study, on yellow fever vaccine responses in identical twins.

The receptor's source is a young woman in good health. Sequencing was carried out using CD8+ T cells sorted from blood.

CDR3 DNA sequence: TGTGCCAGACAGGGGGCGTCTGGAAACACCATATATTTT. Protein: CARQGASGNTIYF. The V gene is TRBV7-9, the J gene TRBJ1-3; the match to TRBD1 covers 9 bases. The CDR3 has 13 residues. The V segment lost 9 bases and the J segment 1 base; nucleotides outside the gene matches: 1. The germline CDR1 and CDR2 sequences are SEHNR and FQNEAQ (reference sequence).